Below, 21 T cell receptor beta chains from the same sample are listed, as sequenced in a study of PD-1 blockade in classical Hodgkin lymphoma. Assay used: immunoSEQ multiplex PCR; TCRdb lists only in-frame clones, some missing. The table lists under 30,000 clones, roughly 70% of them singletons, with 3% to 3.5% in the top ten. Every patient experienced relapse after autologous stem cell transplantation, and brentuximab vedotin exposure varied. The input for sequencing was peripheral blood mononuclear cells (PBMCs), taken before the second cycle of nivolumab. These receptors were collected from a human donor with classical Hodgkin lymphoma.

This chain joins TRBV15 and TRBJ2-1; TRBD1 is a possible D gene (5 bases). This CDR3 region has 12 residues. Trimming took 3 bases from V and 10 from J, leaving 10 bases between them. Per the germline V gene, CDR1 is LNHNV and CDR2 is YYDKDF (reference sequence). CDR3 region: CATSSYRTEQFF. The CDR3 bases are TGTGCCACCAGCAGCTACCGGACAGAGCAGTTCTTC.

In this sample, this clone is medium-sized. The chain uses TRBV11-2 and TRBJ2-7; D possibly corresponds to TRBD1 (5 bases). Germline lookup yields CDR1 SGHAT and CDR2 FQNNGV. V was shortened by 3 bases and J by 4 bases, with 13 bases between the two germline ends. The CDR3 loop spans 14 amino acids. CDR3 sequence: CASSFGQGLYEQYF. The DNA for the CDR3 is TGTGCCAGCAGCTTCGGTCAGGGCCTATACGAGCAGTACTTC.

The CDR3 spells CASNRQENYGYTF. The CDR3 nucleotides are TGTGCCAGTAATCGTCAGGAAAACTATGGCTACACCTTC. This chain uses TRBV19 with TRBJ1-2; no clear D gene. This CDR3 spans 13 amino acids. Trimming cost V 7 bases and J 2 bases, with 11 bases left between them. The germline V gene has CDR1 LNHDA and CDR2 SQIVND (reference sequence).

This clone was picked up one time. The chain carries TRBV2 and TRBJ1-4; D remains unclear. CDR1 is SNHLY, CDR2 FYNNEI, per germline. This CDR3 is built from 13 residues. V was clipped by 4 bases and J by 4 bases, with 7 bases between them. The CDR3 DNA reads TGTGCCAGCAGTGGAGACCGTAATGAAAAACTGTTTTTT. Its protein product is CASSGDRNEKLFF. The full variable domain, completed using reference TRBV2 and TRBJ1-4, is EPEVTQTPSHQVTQMGQEVILRCVPISNHLYFYWYRQILGQKVEFLVSFYNNEISEKSEIFDDQFSVERPDGSNFTLKIRSTKLEDSAMYFCASSGDRNEKLFFGSGTQLSVL.

The chain links TRBV29-1 to TRBJ2-4; D ambiguous. Per germline, CDR1 SQVTM and CDR2 ANQGSEA. The CDR3 consists of 9 residues. V lost 2 bases to trimming and J lost 15 bases, with 8 bases between them. The CDR3 region has the DNA TGCAGCGTTGAAAGATCCGGGTACTTC. This sequence encodes CSVERSGYF.

The CDR3 loop reads CASSATSGGLNEQFF. The DNA of the CDR3 is TGTGCCAGTAGCGCCACTAGCGGGGGGCTGAATGAGCAGTTCTTC. The chain couples TRBV19 to TRBJ2-1; 12 bases line up with TRBD2. Unmatched junction bases numbered 7, after V lost 6 bases and J lost 7 bases. The CDR3 sequence is 15 residues long. Germline V lookup: CDR1 LNHDA, CDR2 SQIVND (reference sequence).

The chain employs TRBV7-2 and TRBJ1-2, with D perhaps matching TRBD1 (5 bases). CDR3 length equals 14 residues. The V end lost 5 bases, the J end lost 3 bases, and 13 bases lay between the germline ends. The germline V gene has CDR1 SGHTA and CDR2 FQGNSA. For the CDR3, the DNA is TGTGCCAGCAGCCGAGAAGGGGACTACTATGGCTACACCTTC. Protein sequence: CASSREGDYYGYTF.

The chain carries TRBV7-2 and TRBJ1-5; D is unclear. The germline gives CDR1 SGHTA, CDR2 FQGNSA. Trimming pared 2 bases from V and 7 bases from J, leaving 12 bases between. The CDR3 totals 14 residues. The CDR3, as DNA: TGTGCCAGCAGCTTAAAGTGGGTAGGGCAGCCCCAGCATTTT. As protein: CASSLKWVGQPQHF.

This chain links TRBV30 with TRBJ1-4; tentative D call: TRBD1 (5 bases). The CDR3 totals 14 residues. CDR1 and CDR2 from the germline V gene are GTSNPN and SVGIG (reference sequence). Trimming removed 3 bases at V and 5 bases at J, with 13 bases between. CDR3 loop: CAWRGGVRNEKLFF. The CDR3 DNA sequence: TGTGCCTGGAGGGGAGGGGTAAGGAATGAAAAACTGTTTTTT.

This clone was recorded a few times. The rearrangement links TRBV15 to TRBJ2-7; D not certain. The CDR3 runs 12 residues. Germline CDR1 LNHNV, CDR2 YYDKDF (reference sequence). The ends were cut back, 1 base at V and 6 bases at J, with 7 bases in the middle. This CDR3 reads CATSRVGVEQYF. CDR3 DNA: TGTGCCACCAGCAGAGTTGGAGTCGAGCAGTACTTC.

This clone was detected only a few times. The rearrangement joins TRBV29-1 to TRBJ1-2; 7 bases are shared with TRBD1. The CDR3 runs 13 residues. Looked up from germline, CDR1 is SQVTM and CDR2 is ANQGSEA. V dropped 7 bases and J dropped 5; count of bases not matched to a gene: 10. This CDR3 is CSAETGDPYGYTF. Written as DNA, the CDR3 is TGCAGCGCGGAAACAGGGGACCCGTATGGCTACACCTTC.

The chain couples TRBV2 to TRBJ1-1; TRBD1 agrees at 8 bases. V trimming: 9 bases; J trimming: 5 bases; junction bases outside the gene matches: 2. The germline V gene encodes CDR1 SNHLY and CDR2 FYNNEI. This CDR3 region has 11 residues. The CDR3 DNA sequence: TGTGCCAGGACAGGGGAGACTGAAGCTTTCTTT. Protein sequence: CARTGETEAFF.

J is TRBJ1-1 and V is TRBV10-3, with a tentative D call TRBD1 (5 bases). Germline values: CDR1 ENHRY, CDR2 SYGVKD. Trimming cost V 8 bases and J 11 bases, with 15 bases left between them. This CDR3 is 11 amino acids long. The CDR3 is CAISGHQTAFF. For the CDR3, the DNA is TGTGCCATCTCAGGACACCAGACTGCTTTCTTT.

This clone came up a few times. The CDR3: CASSPQGLAGELFF. The CDR3 region has the DNA TGTGCCAGCAGCCCCCAGGGATTAGCCGGGGAGCTGTTTTTT. J is TRBJ2-2 and V is TRBV4-2; weak D call: TRBD1 (5 bases). The germline V gene encodes CDR1 LGHNA and CDR2 YNFKEQ. Trimming removed 4 bases at V and 6 bases at J, with 12 bases between. The CDR3 has 14 amino acids.

This chain links TRBV13 with TRBJ1-1; D may be TRBD1 (5 bases). The V gene lost 0 bases and the J gene lost 0 bases, with 8 bases spanning the gap. The CDR3 sequence is 15 residues long. Germline CDR1 PRHDT, CDR2 FYEKMQ (reference sequence). The DNA of the CDR3 is TGTGCCAGCAGCTTAGGGGGACTGCTGAACACTGAAGCTTTCTTT. This gives the protein CASSLGGLLNTEAFF.

The rearrangement joins TRBV9 to TRBJ2-5; TRBD2 is a possible D gene (5 bases). The CDR3 contains 15 residues. The V end lost 0 bases, the J end lost 9 bases, and 18 bases lay between the germline ends. Germline CDR1 and CDR2: SGDLS and YYNGEE. In nucleotides, the CDR3 is TGTGCCAGCAGCGTAGACCCAGTGGGAGAGGAGGCCCAGTACTTC. Protein sequence: CASSVDPVGEEAQYF.

The V call is TRBV4-2, the J call TRBJ2-1, with D unresolved. CDR3 length: 16 residues. Germline V lookup: CDR1 LGHNA, CDR2 YNFKEQ. The V end was cut by 0 bases, the J end by 5 bases, with 14 bases between. The CDR3 sequence is CASSQEAKHYNNEQFF. The CDR3 DNA reads TGTGCCAGCAGCCAAGAGGCGAAGCACTACAACAATGAGCAGTTCTTC.

This clone came up a few times. The rearrangement joins TRBV4-2 to TRBJ1-1; weak D call: TRBD1 (6 bases). The CDR3 is 16 residues long. V lost 0 bases and J 4 bases, leaving 15 bases between the germline ends. Germline V gene lookup returns CDR1 LGHNA and CDR2 YNFKEQ. This CDR3 is CASSQDGRGWGTEAFF. DNA for the CDR3: TGTGCCAGCAGCCAAGATGGCAGGGGATGGGGCACTGAAGCTTTCTTT.

The chain recombines TRBV4-1 with TRBJ2-7; the match to TRBD1 covers 10 bases. This CDR3 has 15 residues. Per germline, CDR1 MGHRA and CDR2 YSYEKL. Germline trimming cut 4 bases from V and 5 bases from J; bases unmatched to any gene: 8. The CDR3 protein is CASSPGQGSTHEQYF. The CDR3 DNA follows: TGCGCCAGCAGCCCGGGACAGGGGAGTACCCACGAGCAGTACTTC.

The chain uses TRBV29-1 and TRBJ2-3; D is ambiguous. V lost 7 bases and J 6 bases, leaving 11 bases between the germline ends. This CDR3 comprises 11 residues. CDR1 is SQVTM, CDR2 ANQGSEA, per germline. For the CDR3, the DNA is TGCAGCGCTTCCCGAACGGATACGCAGTATTTT. Encoded protein: CSASRTDTQYF.

The CDR3: CASHRRGADYGYTF. CDR3 sequence (DNA): TGTGCCAGCCACCGACGGGGGGCCGACTATGGCTACACCTTC. The chain links TRBV2 to TRBJ1-2; D may be TRBD1 (6 bases). Germline CDR1 and CDR2: SNHLY and FYNNEI. The CDR3 runs 14 residues. The V gene lost 8 bases and the J gene lost 3 bases, with 16 bases spanning the gap. Together with reference TRBV2 and TRBJ1-2, the CDR3 gives the full variable domain: EPEVTQTPSHQVTQMGQEVILRCVPISNHLYFYWYRQILGQKVEFLVSFYNNEISEKSEIFDDQFSVERPDGSNFTLKIRSTKLEDSAMYFCASHRRGADYGYTFGSGTRLTVV.